These T cell receptor beta chains were read from a single sample in a study of blood T cell repertoires in COVID-19. Clones were read by immunoSEQ multiplex PCR, and TCRdb kept only the in-frame ones, dropping some. The sample lists 270,000 or so clones; about 89% were seen once. The sequencing sample was made of PBMCs or T cells enriched from blood (not recorded which). The receptors shown here come from a woman aged 18-29 years who had recovered from COVID-19. The CDR3 runs from the conserved cysteine through the conserved F or W. Fields, in order: V gene, clone size, J gene, D gene, CDR3 protein, CDR3 DNA. D genes are given only for firm matches. Expanded clones are given a class, and other clones once, few, many or no size at all.

TRBV3-1/TRBV3-2	NA	TRBJ2-2	NA	CASSPDWNTGELFF	TGTGCCAGCAGCCCCGACTGGAACACCGGGGAGCTGTTTTTT
TRBV28	many	TRBJ2-3	NA	CASRTAGPSGASTDTQYF	TGTGCCAGCAGGACCGCCGGCCCGAGCGGTGCTAGCACAGATACGCAGTATTTT
TRBV19	NA	TRBJ1-2	NA	CASNRGEGSYGYTF	TGTGCCAGTAATCGAGGGGAGGGTTCCTATGGCTACACCTTC
TRBV7-2	NA	TRBJ2-1	NA	CASSLVADVDEQFF	TGTGCCAGCAGCTTAGTAGCGGATGTCGATGAGCAGTTCTTC
TRBV5-4	NA	TRBJ2-7	NA	CASSLGLADEQYF	TGTGCCAGCAGCTTGGGGCTAGCAGACGAGCAGTACTTC
TRBV6-5	NA	TRBJ1-4	TRBD1	CATQGAVANEKLFF	TGTGCCACCCAGGGGGCGGTGGCTAATGAAAAACTGTTTTTT
TRBV11-2	NA	TRBJ1-6	TRBD1	CASSPGGRGLTYNSPLHF	TGTGCCAGCAGCCCCGGGGGCAGGGGGCTTACCTATAATTCACCCCTCCACTTT
TRBV15	NA	TRBJ2-6	TRBD1	CATKKPGQARSGANVLTF	TGTGCCACTAAAAAACCGGGACAGGCCCGCTCTGGGGCCAACGTCCTGACTTTC
TRBV5-5	NA	TRBJ1-1	NA	CASSALSGDTEAFF	TGTGCCAGCAGCGCCCTTTCAGGGGACACTGAAGCTTTCTTT
TRBV2	NA	TRBJ2-7	TRBD1	CASRTGSWGEQYF	TGTGCCAGCAGGACAGGGTCTTGGGGCGAGCAGTACTTC
TRBV9	NA	TRBJ1-3	NA	CASSVAGGGSVSGNTIYF	TGTGCCAGCAGCGTAGCTGGCGGAGGCAGCGTCTCTGGAAACACCATATATTTT
TRBV5-1	NA	TRBJ1-1	NA	CASSLGRDPNTEAFF	TGCGCCAGCAGCTTAGGCCGGGATCCTAACACTGAAGCTTTCTTT
TRBV10-3	NA	TRBJ2-1	NA	CAISELADEQFF	TGTGCCATCAGTGAACTAGCCGATGAGCAGTTCTTC
TRBV27	NA	TRBJ1-5	NA	CASSSLNQPQHF	TGTGCCAGCAGTTCGTTGAATCAGCCCCAGCATTTT
TRBV5-1	once	TRBJ2-1	TRBD1	CASTTGTGGYNEQFF	TGCGCCAGCACCACCGGGACAGGGGGATACAATGAGCAGTTCTTC
TRBV19	NA	TRBJ1-1	NA	CASRRRKRSLNTEAFF	TGTGCCAGTAGACGACGGAAGCGCTCATTGAACACTGAAGCTTTCTTT
TRBV30	NA	TRBJ1-6	TRBD1	CAWSVFTGGHNSPLHF	TGTGCCTGGAGTGTATTTACAGGGGGCCATAATTCACCCCTCCACTTT
TRBV27	NA	TRBJ1-3	NA	CASSLSRAGNTIYF	TGTGCCAGCAGTTTATCCCGGGCTGGAAACACCATATATTTT
TRBV4-3	NA	TRBJ2-6	TRBD2	CASSQDPAGTVSGANVLTF	TGCGCCAGCAGCCAAGATCCAGCGGGGACTGTTTCTGGGGCCAACGTCCTGACTTTC
TRBV12-5	NA	TRBJ1-2	TRBD1	CASGRDRDYGYTF	TGTGCTAGTGGTCGCGACAGGGATTATGGCTACACCTTC
TRBV11-2	NA	TRBJ2-5	NA	CASSLPSETQYF	TGTGCCAGCAGCCTCCCCTCGGAGACCCAGTACTTC
TRBV7-9	NA	TRBJ1-2	NA	CASSLASGIEKPGYTF	TGTGCCAGCAGCCTGGCTTCGGGGATAGAAAAGCCTGGCTACACCTTC
TRBV28	NA	TRBJ1-3	TRBD1	CASRRPGQGSGNTIYF	TGTGCCAGCAGACGCCCGGGACAGGGGAGCGGAAACACCATATATTTT